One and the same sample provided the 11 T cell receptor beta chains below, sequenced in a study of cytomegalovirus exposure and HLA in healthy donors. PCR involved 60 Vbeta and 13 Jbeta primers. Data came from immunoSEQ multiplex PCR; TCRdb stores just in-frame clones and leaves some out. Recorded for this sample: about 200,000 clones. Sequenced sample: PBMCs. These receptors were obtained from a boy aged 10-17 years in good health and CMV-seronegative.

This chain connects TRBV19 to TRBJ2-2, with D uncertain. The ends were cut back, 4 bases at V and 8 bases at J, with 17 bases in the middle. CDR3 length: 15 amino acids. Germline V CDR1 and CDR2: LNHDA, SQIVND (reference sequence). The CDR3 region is CASSTTKWASGELFF. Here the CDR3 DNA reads TGTGCCAGTAGTACCACGAAATGGGCGTCTGGGGAGCTGTTTTTT.

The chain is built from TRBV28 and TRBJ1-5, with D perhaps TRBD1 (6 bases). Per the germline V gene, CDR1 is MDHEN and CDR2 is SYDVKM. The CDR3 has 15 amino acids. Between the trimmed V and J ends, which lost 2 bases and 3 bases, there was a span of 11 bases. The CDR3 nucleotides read TGTGCCAGCAGTTTAGATCAGGGGAACAATCAGCCCCAGCATTTT. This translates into CASSLDQGNNQPQHF.

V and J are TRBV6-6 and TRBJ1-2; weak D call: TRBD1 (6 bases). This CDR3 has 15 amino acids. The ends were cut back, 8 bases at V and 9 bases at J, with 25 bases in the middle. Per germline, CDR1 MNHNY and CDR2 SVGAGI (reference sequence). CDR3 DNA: TGTGCCAGCGCCAAACAGGGACGCGAATTATCTAGCTACACCTTC. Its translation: CASAKQGRELSSYTF.

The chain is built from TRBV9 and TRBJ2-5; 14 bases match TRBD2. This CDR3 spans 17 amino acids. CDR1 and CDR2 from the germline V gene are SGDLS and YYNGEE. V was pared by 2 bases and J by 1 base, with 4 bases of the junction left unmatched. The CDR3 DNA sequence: TGTGCCAGCAGCGTTATGGGACTAGCGGGGGCCCAAGAGACCCAGTACTTC. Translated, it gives CASSVMGLAGAQETQYF.

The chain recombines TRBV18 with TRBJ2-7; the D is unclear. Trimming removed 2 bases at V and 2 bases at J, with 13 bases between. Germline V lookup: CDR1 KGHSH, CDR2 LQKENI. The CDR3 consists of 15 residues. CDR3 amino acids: CASSPGPFDAYEQYF. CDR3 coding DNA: TGTGCCAGCTCACCAGGCCCATTCGATGCCTACGAGCAGTACTTC.

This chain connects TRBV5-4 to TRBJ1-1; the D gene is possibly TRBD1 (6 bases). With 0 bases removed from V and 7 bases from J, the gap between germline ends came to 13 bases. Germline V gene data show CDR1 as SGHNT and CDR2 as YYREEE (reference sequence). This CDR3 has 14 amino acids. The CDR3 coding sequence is TGTGCCAGCAGCTTGGGTGGGACACGAGGTGAAGCTTTCTTT. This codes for CASSLGGTRGEAFF.

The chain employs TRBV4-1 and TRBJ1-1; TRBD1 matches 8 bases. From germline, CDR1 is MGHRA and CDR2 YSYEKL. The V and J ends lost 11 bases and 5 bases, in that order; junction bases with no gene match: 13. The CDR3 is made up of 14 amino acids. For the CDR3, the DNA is TGCGCCGGTTCGCAAACAGGGGGAAGGACTGAAGCTTTCTTT. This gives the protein CAGSQTGGRTEAFF.

CDR3 loop: CASSVESGPRPDTQYF. CDR3 DNA sequence: TGTGCCAGCAGCGTAGAATCTGGGCCGAGACCAGATACGCAGTATTTT. This chain uses TRBV9 with TRBJ2-3, with no clear D. This CDR3 is built from 16 residues. V was pared by 0 bases and J by 4 bases, with 15 bases between. From germline, CDR1 is SGDLS and CDR2 YYNGEE.

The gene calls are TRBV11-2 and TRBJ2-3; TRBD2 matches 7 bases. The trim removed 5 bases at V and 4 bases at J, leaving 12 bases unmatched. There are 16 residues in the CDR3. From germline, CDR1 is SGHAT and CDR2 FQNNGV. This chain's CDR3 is CASSLGGWRPPDTQYF. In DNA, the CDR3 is TGTGCCAGCAGCCTCGGGGGGTGGCGGCCCCCAGATACGCAGTATTTT.

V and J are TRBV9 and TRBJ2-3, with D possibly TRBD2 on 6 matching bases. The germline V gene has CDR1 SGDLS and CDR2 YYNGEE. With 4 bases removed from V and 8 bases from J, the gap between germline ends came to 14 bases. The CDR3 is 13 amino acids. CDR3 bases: TGTGCCAGCAGCTCAGGAGGGGTGGCTACGCAGTATTTT. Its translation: CASSSGGVATQYF.

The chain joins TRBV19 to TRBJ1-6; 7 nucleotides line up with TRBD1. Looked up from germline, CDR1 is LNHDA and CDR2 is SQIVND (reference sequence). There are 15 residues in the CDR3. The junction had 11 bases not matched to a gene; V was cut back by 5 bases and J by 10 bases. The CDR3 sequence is CASSEYDRAGSPLHF. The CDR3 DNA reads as TGTGCCAGTAGTGAATACGACAGGGCAGGATCACCCCTCCACTTT.